Presented here are 2 T cell receptor beta chains from one specimen sequenced in a study of blood T cell repertoires in COVID-19. Measured with immunoSEQ multiplex PCR; TCRdb has only the in-frame clones, and not every one. The table records approximately 150,000 clones, 84% of them present only once. Input material: PBMCs or T cells enriched from blood (not recorded which). All receptors come from a man aged 50 to 60 in a cohort exposed to, infected with or recovered from COVID-19 (not recorded which).

This clone occurred once. V and J are TRBV7-8 and TRBJ2-1; 9 positions match TRBD2. Germline CDR1 reads SGHVS; CDR2 reads FQNEAQ. The CDR3 totals 14 residues. With V trimmed by 6 bases and J by 10 bases, 10 bases remained unmatched. The DNA for the CDR3 is TGTGCCAGCAGGGAAGGGGGACTAGCCAACGAGCAGTTCTTC. Residues: CASREGGLANEQFF. The full variable domain, its missing parts supplied by reference TRBV7-8 and TRBJ2-1, is GAGVSQSPRYKVAKRGQDVALRCDPISGHVSLFWYQQALGQGPEFLTYFQNEAQLDKSGLPSDRFFAERPEGSVSTLKIQRTQQEDSAVYLCASREGGLANEQFFGPGTRLTVL.

V gene TRBV5-1 combines with J gene TRBJ2-1; 11 bases match TRBD2. The CDR3 has 14 residues. V lost 3 bases and J lost 8; bases outside the gene matches: 4. The germline V gene has CDR1 SGHRS and CDR2 YFSETQ. The CDR3 DNA sequence: TGCGCCAGCAGCTCGCTAGCGGGAGGACATGAGCAGTTCTTC. This translates into CASSSLAGGHEQFF.